These T cell receptor beta chains were read from a single sample in a study of regulatory T cells in long-lasting Graves disease. TCRdb re-called the multiplex PCR reads with MiXCR, one entry per CDR3 protein. The table includes approximately 380,000 distinct CDR3 sequences, less than 25% detected once. The input for sequencing was peripheral blood mononuclear cells (PBMCs), taken when the disease was refractory, from a patient treated with antithyroid drugs. These TCRs come from a female donor with Graves disease. Both conserved end residues are part of each CDR3. The D gene is left open where the match is weak. Expanded clones are given a class, and other clones once, few, many or no size at all.

>NA|TRBJ2-2|NA|TRBV7-2
TGTGCCAGCAGCAAAGAGCCCGGGACCGGGGAGCTGTTTTTT
CASSKEPGTGELFF
>NA|TRBJ2-2|TRBD2|TRBV20-1
TGCAGTGCTAGACCCGGACTAGGGGCCGGGGAGCTGTTTTTT
CSARPGLGAGELFF
>few|TRBJ1-1|NA|TRBV29-1
TGCAGCGTTGACGAGAGGGTCGCTTTCTTT
CSVDERVAFF
>NA|TRBJ2-1|NA|TRBV6-2/TRBV6-3
TGTGCCAGCAGGGCGGGGACTTGGGGGGATGAGCAGTTCTTC
CASRAGTWGDEQFF
>many|TRBJ2-2|NA|TRBV11-1
TGTGCCAGCAGCTTAGACACTTCGAACACCGGGGAGCTGTTTTTT
CASSLDTSNTGELFF
>NA|TRBJ2-1|TRBD2|TRBV7-3
TGTGCCAGCAGCTTATGGGGACTAGCGGGAGGGAATGAGCAGTTCTTC
CASSLWGLAGGNEQFF
>NA|TRBJ2-7|NA|TRBV20-1
TGCAGTGCACTTGGATACTCTTACGAGCAGTACTTC
CSALGYSYEQYF
>NA|TRBJ2-2|NA|TRBV19
TGTGCCAGTAGTATCAGGGTAGGGGAGCTGTTTTTT
CASSIRVGELFF
>NA|TRBJ2-2|NA|TRBV7-3
TGTGCCAGCAGCCGCCTAGCGAGTCTCACCGGGGAGCTGTTTTTT
CASSRLASLTGELFF
>many|TRBJ2-5|NA|TRBV10-3
TGTGCCATCAGTGTAGGAGGTAGCGGATCCCAAGAGACCCAGTACTTC
CAISVGGSGSQETQYF
>many|TRBJ1-5|TRBD1|TRBV6-2/TRBV6-3
TGTGCCAGCAGTTTGGGTCAGGGGGATTCAAATCAGCCCCAGCATTTT
CASSLGQGDSNQPQHF
>few|TRBJ2-5|TRBD2|TRBV25-1
TGTGCCAGCAGTGTAGGGCTAGCGGGAGTGGAGACCCAGTACTTC
CASSVGLAGVETQYF
>NA|TRBJ1-5|NA|TRBV4-3
TGCGCCAGCAGCCAAGGGGGGTCGGGCAATCAGCCCCAGCATTTT
CASSQGGSGNQPQHF
>many|TRBJ2-5|TRBD1|TRBV7-8
TGTGCCAGCAGCAGAGACAGGGTAGAGACCCAGTACTTC
CASSRDRVETQYF
>many|TRBJ2-5|NA|TRBV12-3/TRBV12-4
TGTGCCAGCAGTCGAGGGACGAAGACCCAAGAGACCCAGTACTTC
CASSRGTKTQETQYF
>many|TRBJ2-7|NA|TRBV2
TGTGCCAGCAGTGAAAAGCTAGCGCCCTACGAGCAGTACTTC
CASSEKLAPYEQYF
>few|TRBJ1-1|NA|TRBV10-3
TGTGCCATCAGTGGTGCAGCCGAAGCCACTGAAGCTTTCTTT
CAISGAAEATEAFF
>many|TRBJ1-1|NA|TRBV2
TGTGCCAGCAGTGGGGGAGAGAACACTGAAGCTTTCTTT
CASSGGENTEAFF
>few|TRBJ2-7|NA|TRBV20-1
TGCAGTGCTAGGCCCGGGGCGGCTCACGCGCAGTACTTC
CSARPGAAHAQYF
>few|TRBJ2-5|TRBD2|TRBV10-3
TGTGCCATCGCGGCGGGAGGGCTCGAGACCCAGTACTTC
CAIAAGGLETQYF
>many|TRBJ2-5|TRBD1|TRBV12-3/TRBV12-4
TGTGCCAGCAGTTTAGCCTCCGGGACAGGGGGCGAGGAGACCCAGTACTTC
CASSLASGTGGEETQYF
>few|TRBJ2-2|NA|TRBV5-1
TGCGCCAGCAGCTTTAATTCTGCGACCGGGGAGCTGTTTTTT
CASSFNSATGELFF
>many|TRBJ1-1|NA|TRBV12-3/TRBV12-4
TGTGCCAGCATCCTTTTTGGGGGTGGAGGAAGCACTGAAGCTTTCTTT
CASILFGGGGSTEAFF
>many|TRBJ2-5|TRBD2|TRBV6-9
TGTGCCAGCAGTTACGAGGGTAGCGGGAGAGAGGAGGAAGAGACCCAGTACTTC
CASSYEGSGREEEETQYF
>NA|TRBJ1-2|TRBD1|TRBV20-1
TGCAACGACAGGGGGGAAAATGACGACTATGGCTACACCTTC
CNDRGENDDYGYTF
>many|TRBJ1-5|NA|TRBV12-3/TRBV12-4
TGTGCCAGCAGCAAAGACGGTTTTAGCAATCAGCCCCAGCATTTT
CASSKDGFSNQPQHF
>few|TRBJ2-7|TRBD1|TRBV6-5
TGTGCCAGCAGTTACCCAAGACAGGGAACGGCCTACGAGCAGTACTTC
CASSYPRQGTAYEQYF
>many|TRBJ1-1|TRBD1|TRBV12-3/TRBV12-4
TGTGCCAGCAGTTTGGACAGGGTCACTGAAGCTTTCTTT
CASSLDRVTEAFF
>NA|TRBJ2-1|TRBD2|TRBV12-3/TRBV12-4
TGTGCCAGCAGCACCGGGACTAGCGGCAATGAGCAGTTCTTC
CASSTGTSGNEQFF
>few|TRBJ2-7|NA|TRBV18
TGTGCCAGCTCCACTGGTTGGGAGCAGTACTTC
CASSTGWEQYF
>NA|TRBJ1-2|NA|TRBV10-3
TGTGCCACGGGGTCCGGGCCGGAAAGTCTGCGCTACACCTTC
CATGSGPESLRYTF
>NA|TRBJ2-7|TRBD2|TRBV27
TGTGCCAGCACCCAAGTTGGCGGACTAGCGGGGGGTTCCTACGAGCAGTACTTC
CASTQVGGLAGGSYEQYF
>NA|TRBJ2-1|TRBD2|TRBV20-1
TGCAGTGCTGCTGCGACGGGACTAGCAGGGAATGAGCAGTTCTTC
CSAAATGLAGNEQFF
>many|TRBJ1-2|NA|TRBV28
TGTGCCAGCAGTTTATTGTATGGCTACACCTTC
CASSLLYGYTF
>few|TRBJ2-2|NA|TRBV7-2
TGTGCCAGCAGCTTAGTTGCGGTAAACACCGGGGAGCTGTTTTTT
CASSLVAVNTGELFF
>NA|TRBJ2-7|TRBD1|TRBV19
TGTGCCAGTAGTATCTCGGGACAGTTCTTCTACGAGCAGTACTTC
CASSISGQFFYEQYF
>many|TRBJ1-1|NA|TRBV11-2
TGTGCCAGCAGTCGGACGGGTTTCATGAACACTGAAGCTTTCTTT
CASSRTGFMNTEAFF
>many|TRBJ2-2|NA|TRBV7-8
TGTGCCAGCAGCATGGGACAGAACACCGGGGAGCTGTTTTTT
CASSMGQNTGELFF
>NA|TRBJ2-5|NA|TRBV7-2
TGTGCCAGCAGCTTAGCACCTAGCCGAGAGACCCAGTACTTC
CASSLAPSRETQYF
>many|TRBJ2-5|NA|TRBV7-9
TGTGCCAGCAGCGGGGGGATTGGAGAGACCCAGTACTTC
CASSGGIGETQYF
>few|TRBJ1-1|NA|TRBV7-9
TGTGCCAGCACCAAAACTTCGGGGGGCCCCGCTGAAGCTTTCTTT
CASTKTSGGPAEAFF
>few|TRBJ1-1|TRBD1|TRBV5-1
TGCGCCAGCAGCCCGGGACAGGGGACCCTTGGGGAAGCTTTCTTT
CASSPGQGTLGEAFF
>many|TRBJ1-4|NA|TRBV3-1
TGTGCCAGCAGCCAAGGTACGGGGGCGCGAGAAAAACTGTTTTTT
CASSQGTGAREKLFF
>many|TRBJ2-5|TRBD1|TRBV7-9
TGTGCCAGCAGACAAATGATCCGGGACAGGGCCCAAGAGACCCAGTACTTC
CASRQMIRDRAQETQYF
>NA|TRBJ2-3|NA|TRBV7-8
TGTGCCAGCAGCTTCGGGTATGGTGGGGCTCACTCGGAGGATACGCAGTATTTT
CASSFGYGGAHSEDTQYF
>few|TRBJ2-4|TRBD1|TRBV7-2
TGTGCCAGCAGCTTCACAGGGGGCGCGGAAAACATTCAGTACTTC
CASSFTGGAENIQYF
>NA|TRBJ2-7|TRBD2|TRBV3-1
TGTGCCAGCAGCCAGAGGAGACTAGCGGGTGCCTACGAGCAGTACTTC
CASSQRRLAGAYEQYF
>many|TRBJ1-2|NA|TRBV3-1
TGTGCCAGCAGCCAGGGGGTTAACTATGGCTACACCTTC
CASSQGVNYGYTF
>NA|TRBJ2-5|NA|TRBV10-3
TGTGCCATCAGTGCGGGAGCTGAGACCCAGTACTTC
CAISAGAETQYF
>many|TRBJ2-7|TRBD1|TRBV7-2
TGTGCCAGCAGTTCCAGACAGGGTTCCTACGAGCAGTACTTC
CASSSRQGSYEQYF
>many|TRBJ2-5|NA|TRBV11-2
TGTGCCAGCAGCTCCCGACTCGGGCAGGGCCAAGAGACCCAGTACTTC
CASSSRLGQGQETQYF
>few|TRBJ1-2|NA|TRBV19
TGTGCCAGTAGTATAGGATCCCGCTATGGCTACACCTTC
CASSIGSRYGYTF
>few|TRBJ2-1|NA|TRBV5-1
TGCGCCAGCAGCCCGGTGACCGGGAGCCGAAATGAGCAGTTCTTC
CASSPVTGSRNEQFF
>few|TRBJ2-7|NA|TRBV7-6
TGTGCCAGCAGCTTAGTCATATCCGACTACTACGAGCAGTACTTC
CASSLVISDYYEQYF
>few|TRBJ2-7|NA|TRBV20-1
TGCAGCGCTGAGCTTGGGACCCAGGCCTACGAGCAGTACTTC
CSAELGTQAYEQYF
>few|TRBJ1-1|NA|TRBV6-1
TGTGCCAGCAGCCCCAACGACAGGAGGAACACTGAAGCTTTCTTT
CASSPNDRRNTEAFF